Shown below are 31 T cell receptor beta chains from a single sample sequenced in a study of T cells in Graves' hyperthyroidism and ophthalmopathy. Amplified TCR beta CDR3 regions came from RNA transcripts. Carried out on the TCR CDR3, a first-round RT-PCR used the HTBI primer set. One entry per CDR3 protein, called by TCRdb with MiXCR from the multiplex PCR reads. The profile shows around 200,000 distinct CDR3 sequences, about 18% of them singletons. The specimen was blood. The receptor set was obtained from a man between 40 and 49 years old with Graves' hyperthyroidism.

The rearrangement joins TRBV20-1 to TRBJ2-7, with D possibly called TRBD1 or TRBD2 (6 bases each). The CDR3 consists of 16 residues. Germline CDR1 DFQATT, CDR2 SNEGSKA (reference sequence). The V and J ends lost 0 bases and 2 bases respectively, with 17 bases between them. CDR3 amino acids: CSARDSRGPSTYEQYF. DNA for the CDR3: TGCAGTGCTAGAGATTCACGGGGGCCCTCCACCTACGAGCAGTACTTC.

This clonotype was observed a handful of times. The V and J genes are TRBV5-5 and TRBJ2-4, with TRBD1 as a possible D gene (7 bases). This CDR3 spans 15 amino acids. V was clipped by 4 bases and J by 3 bases, with 14 bases between them. Germline V lookup: CDR1 SGHKS, CDR2 YYEKEE (reference sequence). Here the CDR3 DNA reads TGTGCCAGCAGCATGCAGGGGGGTGGCAAAAACATTCAGTACTTC. It encodes CASSMQGGGKNIQYF.

This clonotype was seen many times. The chain joins TRBV18 to TRBJ1-6; D perhaps matches TRBD1 (5 bases). Looked up from germline, CDR1 is KGHSH and CDR2 is LQKENI. The CDR3 is 16 residues long. Trimming shortened V by 2 bases and J by 8 bases, and 16 bases separated the two germline ends. DNA for the CDR3: TGTGCCAGCTCACCAGCCGGCGGGGGATCGCATTCACCCCTCCACTTT. It is translated as CASSPAGGGSHSPLHF.

There are many counts of this clonotype. This sequence joins TRBV19 and TRBJ2-3, with a possible D match to TRBD2 (5 bases). The ends were cut back, 4 bases at V and 0 bases at J, with 8 bases in the middle. This CDR3 is built from 14 residues. Germline CDR1 LNHDA, CDR2 SQIVND (reference sequence). The CDR3 region has the DNA TGTGCCAGTAGTAAAGGACTTAGCACAGATACGCAGTATTTT. Its protein is CASSKGLSTDTQYF.

This clonotype was seen repeatedly, ten times or more. This sequence joins TRBV18 and TRBJ2-3; no reliable D call. The CDR3 totals 13 residues. Germline CDR1 is KGHSH and CDR2 is LQKENI. V was trimmed by 2 bases and J by 4 bases, leaving 7 bases between them. CDR3 coding DNA: TGTGCCAGCTCACCAAGTAGAGCAGATACGCAGTATTTT. Its protein product is CASSPSRADTQYF.

In this sample, this clonotype turned up a few times. The chain couples TRBV29-1 to TRBJ2-1; no firm D call. The CDR3 is 15 amino acids. Trimming removed 7 bases at V and 0 bases at J, with 16 bases between. Germline-derived CDR1 and CDR2 are SQVTM and ANQGSEA. As DNA, the CDR3 is TGCAGCGCCCAACTATATAGCAGCTCCTACAATGAGCAGTTCTTC. Translating it yields CSAQLYSSSYNEQFF.

This clonotype was picked up one time. The chain has TRBV11-2 and TRBJ2-7; D possibly corresponds to TRBD1 (5 bases). This CDR3 contains 14 residues. V lost 5 bases and J lost 3, with 14 bases in between. CDR1 and CDR2 (germline): SGHAT, FQNNGV. The CDR3 is CASSVGESNYEQYF. CDR3 sequence (DNA): TGTGCCAGCAGCGTAGGGGAATCCAACTACGAGCAGTACTTC.

This clonotype was seen only a few times. J is TRBJ2-7 and V is TRBV9, with TRBD1 identical over 9 bases. The V and J ends lost 3 bases and 6 bases, in that order; junction bases with no gene match: 7. The CDR3 runs 14 residues. Germline loops: CDR1 SGDLS, CDR2 YYNGEE. The CDR3 loop is CASSATGGPGEQYF. The CDR3 DNA reads TGTGCCAGCAGCGCGACAGGGGGTCCTGGCGAGCAGTACTTC. The variable domain in full, with the rest retrieved from reference TRBV9 and TRBJ2-7, is DSGVTQTPKHLITATGQRVTLRCSPRSGDLSVYWYQQSLDQGLQFLIQYYNGEERAKGNILERFSAQQFPDLHSELNLSSLELGDSALYFCASSATGGPGEQYFGPGTRLTVT.

This clonotype occurred many times. The chain is built from TRBV28 and TRBJ1-5; D is possibly TRBD1 (6 bases). Trimming cost V 6 bases and J 5 bases, with 17 bases left between them. This CDR3 region has 15 residues. CDR1 is MDHEN and CDR2 is SYDVKM in the germline V gene. The CDR3 loop reads CASSTPGEGDQPQHF. CDR3 nucleotides: TGTGCCAGCAGCACCCCGGGCGAGGGGGATCAGCCCCAGCATTTT.

This clonotype was seen repeatedly, ten times or more. The rearrangement joins TRBV6-1 to TRBJ1-2; 7 bases line up with TRBD1. This CDR3 has 13 residues. Germline V gives CDR1 MNHNS, CDR2 SASEGT. The V and J ends lost 5 bases and 8 bases, in that order; junction bases with no gene match: 8. CDR3 bases: TGTGCCAGCAGTAAGACAGGGTTGCGCGGCTACACCTTC. The encoded protein is CASSKTGLRGYTF.

This clonotype was observed a handful of times. The CDR3 region has the DNA TGCGCCAGCAGCTTGGTATTCCAGGGGTCACAAGAGACCCAGTACTTC. Amino acid sequence: CASSLVFQGSQETQYF. The rearrangement links TRBV5-1 to TRBJ2-5, with D possibly being TRBD1 (6 bases). With 0 bases removed from V and 2 bases from J, the gap between germline ends came to 14 bases. This CDR3 region has 16 residues. Germline CDR1 and CDR2: SGHRS and YFSETQ.

V and J are TRBV29-1 and TRBJ1-1, with a tentative D call TRBD1 (5 bases). There are 13 residues in the CDR3. Germline V gene data show CDR1 as SQVTM and CDR2 as ANQGSEA. Trimming removed 5 bases at V and 5 bases at J, with 15 bases between. The CDR3 loop reads CSVNAGSLTEAFF. CDR3 DNA: TGCAGCGTTAACGCAGGGAGCTTAACTGAAGCTTTCTTT.

The table lists this clonotype with many counts. The rearrangement links TRBV24-1 to TRBJ1-1; 9 bases line up with TRBD1. V dropped 5 bases and J dropped 6; count of bases not matched to a gene: 6. Germline CDR1 KGHDR, CDR2 SFDVKD. The CDR3 runs 14 residues. The CDR3 sequence is CATSGTGDRAEAFF. CDR3 nucleotides: TGTGCCACCAGTGGGACAGGGGACAGGGCTGAAGCTTTCTTT.

This clonotype was seen only a few times. This chain connects TRBV9 to TRBJ1-6; D call uncertain. V dropped 2 bases and J dropped 9 bases, with 12 bases sitting between them. Germline CDR1 and CDR2: SGDLS and YYNGEE. This CDR3 comprises 14 residues. CDR3 region: CASSVEGWASPLHF. The CDR3 coding sequence is TGTGCCAGCAGCGTTGAGGGCTGGGCTTCACCCCTCCACTTT.

This clonotype was found many times. The CDR3 loop is CASGLMEYNEQFF. CDR3 DNA sequence: TGTGCCAGCGGCCTTATGGAGTACAATGAGCAGTTCTTC. V and J are TRBV2 and TRBJ2-1; D uncertain. Per the germline V gene, CDR1 is SNHLY and CDR2 is FYNNEI. The CDR3 loop spans 13 amino acids. V was cut by 8 bases and J by 4 bases, with 12 bases left in between.

This clonotype was observed many times. The V and J genes are TRBV6-2 or TRBV6-3 and TRBJ2-1; D not resolved. CDR1 and CDR2 (germline): MNHEY, SVGEGT. V was pared by 5 bases and J by 9 bases, with 17 bases between. The length of the CDR3 is 14 residues. The DNA of the CDR3 is TGTGCCAGCAGTCAAACCCGGGTTCGCCGTGAGCAGTTCTTC. Its translation: CASSQTRVRREQFF.

V is TRBV5-5 and J is TRBJ1-2; D gene ambiguous. Germline V gene lookup returns CDR1 SGHKS and CDR2 YYEKEE (reference sequence). The CDR3 sequence is 13 residues long. V dropped 4 bases and J dropped 3 bases, with 10 bases sitting between them. CDR3 region: CASSPQRDYGYTF. The CDR3 nucleotides are TGTGCCAGCAGCCCTCAGCGTGACTATGGCTACACCTTC.

Worth noting for this clonotype: Being one base from a much bigger clone, this may be a read error. In DNA form, the CDR3 reads TGTGCCAGCGGTGGGGATCCTACCCAAGAGACCCAGTACTTC. Protein sequence: CASGGDPTQETQYF. The J gene is TRBJ2-5, the V gene TRBV5-4; no reliable D call. Deletions cut 7 bases from V and 1 base from J, with 14 bases between. Germline CDR1 reads SGHNT; CDR2 reads YYREEE (reference sequence). The CDR3 length is 14 residues.

This clonotype has at least ten counts. The V call is TRBV9, the J call TRBJ1-1; D is unclear. Trimming took 2 bases from V and 6 from J, leaving 5 bases between them. Germline-derived CDR1 and CDR2 are SGDLS and YYNGEE. CDR3 length equals 11 residues. Here the CDR3 DNA reads TGTGCCAGCAGCGTCCCCCCTGAAGCTTTCTTT. It translates to CASSVPPEAFF.

In this sample, this clonotype turned up many times. The genes are TRBV6-1 and TRBJ2-3; 12 bases align to TRBD2. This CDR3 has 15 residues. The V segment lost 2 bases and the J segment 5 bases; nucleotides outside the gene matches: 2. Germline V gene data show CDR1 as MNHNS and CDR2 as SASEGT. Here the CDR3 DNA reads TGTGCCAGCAGTGAACTAGCGGGGGGGCAAGATACGCAGTATTTT. Residues: CASSELAGGQDTQYF.

This clonotype was detected only a few times. The chain recombines TRBV4-3 with TRBJ2-5; TRBD2 is a possible D gene (5 bases). Trimming pared 2 bases from V and 5 bases from J, leaving 12 bases between. The V gene's germline CDR1 is LGHNA and CDR2 YSLEER. There are 14 residues in the CDR3. The CDR3 region has the DNA TGCGCCAGCAGCCAAACCCTAGCTAGGGAGACCCAGTACTTC. It specifies CASSQTLARETQYF.

This clonotype was detected many times. In nucleotides, the CDR3 is TGTGCCAGCAACCTCGAAGGGGGTGGAAATGGCTACACCTTC. Protein sequence: CASNLEGGGNGYTF. This chain uses TRBV12-3 or TRBV12-4 with TRBJ1-2; a weak D match, TRBD1 (6 bases). Deletions cut 7 bases from V and 6 bases from J, with 18 bases between. The CDR3 spans 14 residues.

This clonotype was seen repeatedly, ten times or more. The chain combines TRBV15 with TRBJ1-3, with TRBD1 matching over 7 bases. The V gene end was trimmed by 3 bases and the J gene end by 0 bases; junction bases not matched to a gene: 2. There are 15 residues in the CDR3. Germline V gives CDR1 LNHNV, CDR2 YYDKDF (reference sequence). The CDR3 is CATSREGASGNTIYF. In nucleotides, the CDR3 is TGTGCCACCAGCAGGGAGGGGGCCTCTGGAAACACCATATATTTT.

The chain carries TRBV20-1 and TRBJ2-1; D may match TRBD1 or TRBD2 (5 bases each). The CDR3 has 13 residues. Germline loops: CDR1 DFQATT, CDR2 SNEGSKA (reference sequence). Trimming removed 5 bases from V and 5 bases from J, with 13 bases in between. The CDR3 region is CSASEGSDNEQFF. CDR3 nucleotides: TGCAGTGCTTCAGAGGGGTCAGACAATGAGCAGTTCTTC.

A few counts support this clonotype. The chain has TRBV10-2 and TRBJ2-7; 12 nucleotides line up with TRBD2. Germline V CDR1 and CDR2: WSHSY, SAAADI. The CDR3 consists of 15 residues. V shed 4 bases and J 5 bases; nucleotides not matched to a gene: 6. CDR3 protein: CASSASSGGADEQYF. CDR3 DNA: TGCGCCAGCAGTGCATCTAGCGGGGGGGCAGACGAGCAGTACTTC.

This clonotype appeared many times. The chain joins TRBV27 to TRBJ1-5; a weak D match, TRBD1 (5 bases). The CDR3 is made up of 14 amino acids. V was trimmed by 5 bases and J by 8 bases, leaving 16 bases between them. Germline lookup yields CDR1 MNHEY and CDR2 SMNVEV (reference sequence). As DNA, the CDR3 is TGTGCCAGCAGTCCCGGGACTTCAAAAGAGCCCCAGCATTTT. Translated, it gives CASSPGTSKEPQHF.

The chain couples TRBV14 to TRBJ1-4; 10 nucleotides line up with TRBD1. The CDR3 loop spans 16 amino acids. Germline CDR1 reads SGHDN; CDR2 reads FVKESK. The junction had 10 bases not matched to a gene; V was cut back by 5 bases and J by 7 bases. The DNA for the CDR3 is TGTGCCAGCAGCTACCAACTATGGGACAGGGGTGAAAAACTGTTTTTT. It specifies CASSYQLWDRGEKLFF.

The gene calls are TRBV6-1 and TRBJ1-2; the D gene is possibly TRBD1 (6 bases). V dropped 6 bases and J dropped 8 bases, with 22 bases sitting between them. The CDR3 extends over 15 amino acids. Germline lookup yields CDR1 MNHNS and CDR2 SASEGT. For the CDR3, the DNA is TGTGCCAGCAGCGCTCTGGGGGCCCTAACGGGCGGCTACACCTTC. It translates to CASSALGALTGGYTF.

V is TRBV6-1 and J is TRBJ2-1; 8 bases are shared with TRBD1. CDR3 length: 15 amino acids. V shed 6 bases, J shed 0 bases, and the junction held 4 bases outside the gene matches. Germline-derived CDR1 and CDR2 are MNHNS and SASEGT. The CDR3 protein is CASRGTGSSYNEQFF. In DNA form, the CDR3 reads TGTGCCAGCAGGGGGACAGGCAGCTCCTACAATGAGCAGTTCTTC.

The sample holds many counts of this clonotype. The J gene is TRBJ2-1, the V gene TRBV7-9; D tentatively fits TRBD1 or TRBD2 (6 bases each). The CDR3 extends over 16 amino acids. V lost 4 bases and J lost 0, with 13 bases in between. The germline CDR1 and CDR2 sequences are SEHNR and FQNEAQ (reference sequence). The DNA of the CDR3 is TGTGCCAGCAGCTCGGGACACGGGAGCTCCTACAATGAGCAGTTCTTC. Amino acids: CASSSGHGSSYNEQFF.

This clonotype was seen many times. The V call is TRBV20-1, the J call TRBJ2-7; 9 nucleotides agree with TRBD1. CDR1 is DFQATT, CDR2 SNEGSKA, per germline (reference sequence). The CDR3 spans 15 residues. The V and J ends lost 4 bases and 1 base, in that order; junction bases with no gene match: 8. The CDR3 DNA reads as TGCAGTGCTAACGGAGGACAGGGGACTTCCTACGAGCAGTACTTC. Its translation is CSANGGQGTSYEQYF.